The subject of this entry is one T cell receptor (beta chain). Its antigen has not been determined. It has no much larger one-base neighbor in the sample; base qualities were not kept. Genomic DNA was extracted with the Qiagen DNeasy kit from unsorted PBMCs and from negatively selected CD4+ and CD8+ fractions. Amplification of TCR beta CDR3 regions was done by immunoSEQ multiplex PCR with primers that anneal to V and J segments. A synthetic immune receptor repertoire was used to minimize amplification bias, and remaining bias was computationally removed after sequencing. Regarding the original processing steps: Repertoire diversity was quantified as the Shannon entropy index using custom Python scripts. Unsorted, CD4+ and CD8+ repertoires were analyzed separately, except for combined analyses in which CD4+ and CD8+ sequences were merged in silico. A clone was considered expanded if an increase in frequency of at least 2-fold after treatment relative to C1D1 was found, and a pseudocount of 0.5 was applied to clones undetected at baseline. Singleton clones were defined as clones with 0 or 1 copy at C1D1, and non-singleton clones were defined as clones with 2 or more copies. Clones expanded in unsorted samples were assigned a CD4+, CD8+ or unknown annotation through matching of protein sequences in sorted samples from the same patient. Wilcoxon tests on paired samples were used to test diversity changes from C1D1 to C4D1. Entries here come from immuneACCESS through TCRdb and include only in-frame sequences with V and J called. Some clones fail to appear in such tables; in the studies checked, an unresolved V gene covers under half of the shortfall, and the cause of the remainder is unknown. Clone size and the V and J calls come from that table; the DNA yielded D and trimming. The sample includes roughly 20,000 clones, with about 80% observed a single time. Jointly, the top ten make up around 7.3% of the sample.

This entry comes from a study of PD-1 blockade in classical Hodgkin lymphoma (dated by TCRdb to about 2020). With regard to the full study: Nivolumab dosing was 3 mg/kg intravenously every 2 weeks, continuing until either disease progression or unacceptable toxicity. The study used CyTOF and TCR beta sequencing to define a peripheral blood immune signature of response to PD-1 blockade in classical Hodgkin lymphoma. The investigation overall reported the following: CD4+ but not CD8+ TCR diversity rose significantly by C4D1 (p=0.0027 vs p=0.16), most apparent in complete responders (p=0.02). Newly diagnosed patients were reported to have lower baseline TCR diversity than healthy donors, and relapsed/refractory patients were reported to have lower baseline TCR diversity still. Among trial patients, those achieving complete response had baseline diversity similar to that of newly diagnosed patients, while diversity was significantly lower in partial responders and progressors. Lower diversity was observed in patients in whom nivolumab was started less than 1 year after ASCT, and these patients were excluded from later analyses so that confounding by immune reconstitution would be avoided. The study was restricted to a single clinical trial cohort, and the causes of repertoire differences, possibly disease activity or prior therapy, were left undefined.

The time point label for this specimen denotes: cycle 4 day 1 (C4D1), after 5 to 7 weeks of nivolumab. All trial patients had relapsed after autologous stem cell transplantation, with cohorts A, B and C differing in prior brentuximab vedotin exposure. CD8+ T cells were purified from thawed PBMCs by magnetic negative selection with a Miltenyi CD8+ T cell isolation kit. The trial cohort was composed of 56 patients with relapsed/refractory classical Hodgkin lymphoma, for whom complete response, partial response or progressive disease was recorded as best overall response. Single-agent nivolumab was administered to trial patients in the multi-cohort phase II CheckMate 205 trial. An independent review committee assessed best overall response using the 2007 International Working Group response criteria. Trial PBMCs were obtained immediately prior to nivolumab initiation (C1D1) and on therapy at cycle 2 day 1 and cycle 4 day 1. Peripheral blood was collected in 8 mL Vacutainer Cell Preparation Tubes, from which PBMCs were isolated by centrifugation and then cryopreserved. Purified CD4+ and CD8+ fractions were generated only in cases for which an additional PBMC sample was available. Magnetically labelled cells were removed on LS columns in a quadroMACS separator, and the flow-through was collected as the purified fraction.

This clonotype originated in a human donor with classical Hodgkin lymphoma. This specimen consisted of CD8+ T cells from blood, obtained before the fourth cycle of nivolumab.

CDR3 reads: CASSEDRGSHYEQYF. Here is the DNA: TGTGCCAGCAGTGAAGACAGGGGTTCTCACTACGAGCAGTACTTC. The chain couples TRBV2 to TRBJ2-7, and 7 bases in between align with TRBD1. CDR1 and CDR2, per the germline V gene, are SNHLY and FYNNEI. From V the trimming removes 1 base and from J it removes 3 bases, while the gene matches leave 6 bases of the junction unaccounted for. The CDR3 measures 15 amino acids from cysteine to phenylalanine. Of all the DNA, just the CDR3 is kept, 45 bases in frame from base 1.